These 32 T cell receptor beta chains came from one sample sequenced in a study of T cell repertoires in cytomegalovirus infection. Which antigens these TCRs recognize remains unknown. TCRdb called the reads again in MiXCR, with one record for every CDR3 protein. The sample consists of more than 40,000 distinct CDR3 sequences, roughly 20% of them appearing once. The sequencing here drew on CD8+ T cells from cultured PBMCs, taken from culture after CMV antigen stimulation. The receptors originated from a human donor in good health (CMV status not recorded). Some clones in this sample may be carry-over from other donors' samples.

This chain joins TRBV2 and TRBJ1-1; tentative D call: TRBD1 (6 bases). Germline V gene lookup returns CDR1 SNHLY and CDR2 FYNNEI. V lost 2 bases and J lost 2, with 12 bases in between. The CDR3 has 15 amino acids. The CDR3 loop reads CASSERGHSNTEAFF. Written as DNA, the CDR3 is TGTGCCAGCAGTGAAAGGGGACACTCTAACACTGAAGCTTTCTTT. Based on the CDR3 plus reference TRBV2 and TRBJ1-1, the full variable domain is EPEVTQTPSHQVTQMGQEVILRCVPISNHLYFYWYRQILGQKVEFLVSFYNNEISEKSEIFDDQFSVERPDGSNFTLKIRSTKLEDSAMYFCASSERGHSNTEAFFGQGTRLTVV.

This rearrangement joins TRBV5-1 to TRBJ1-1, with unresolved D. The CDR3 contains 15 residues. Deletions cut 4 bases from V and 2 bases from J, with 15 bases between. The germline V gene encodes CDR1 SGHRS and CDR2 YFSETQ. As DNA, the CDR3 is TGCGCCAGCAGCCTAACCGGGCCGCTCAACACTGAAGCTTTCTTT. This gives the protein CASSLTGPLNTEAFF.

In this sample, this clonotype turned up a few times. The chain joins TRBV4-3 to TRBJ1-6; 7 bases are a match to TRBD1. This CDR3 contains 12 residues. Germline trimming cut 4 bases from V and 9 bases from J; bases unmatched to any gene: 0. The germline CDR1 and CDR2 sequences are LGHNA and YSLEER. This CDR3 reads CASSRTGSPLHF. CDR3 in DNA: TGCGCCAGCAGCCGGACAGGTTCACCCCTCCACTTT.

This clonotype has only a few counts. The CDR3 loop is CASSQRGEGYEQYF. The CDR3 DNA sequence: TGTGCCAGCAGCCAGCGCGGGGAGGGGTACGAGCAGTACTTC. The chain employs TRBV7-6 and TRBJ2-7; TRBD2 aligns across 7 bases. Germline V CDR1 and CDR2: SGHVS, FNYEAQ. CDR3 length: 14 amino acids. Trimming removed 5 bases from V and 4 bases from J; junction bases left unmatched: 8. Using reference TRBV7-6 and TRBJ2-7 for the parts outside the CDR3, the full variable domain is GAGVSQSPRYKVTKRGQDVALRCDPISGHVSLYWYRQALGQGPEFLTYFNYEAQQDKSGLPNDRFSAERPEGSISTLTIQRTEQRDSAMYRCASSQRGEGYEQYFGPGTRLTVT.

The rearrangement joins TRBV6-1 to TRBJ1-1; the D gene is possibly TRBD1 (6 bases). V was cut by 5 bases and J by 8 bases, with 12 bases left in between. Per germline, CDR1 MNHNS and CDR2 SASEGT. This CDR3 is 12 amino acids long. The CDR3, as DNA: TGTGCCAGCAGTCCAGGGGAACTGGAAGCTTTCTTT. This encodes CASSPGELEAFF.

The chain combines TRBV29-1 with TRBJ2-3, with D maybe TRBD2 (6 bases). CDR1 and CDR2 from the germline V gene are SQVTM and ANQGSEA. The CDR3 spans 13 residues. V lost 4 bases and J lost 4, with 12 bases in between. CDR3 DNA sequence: TGCAGCGTTGTTCGGCGGGAAGCAGATACGCAGTATTTT. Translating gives CSVVRREADTQYF.

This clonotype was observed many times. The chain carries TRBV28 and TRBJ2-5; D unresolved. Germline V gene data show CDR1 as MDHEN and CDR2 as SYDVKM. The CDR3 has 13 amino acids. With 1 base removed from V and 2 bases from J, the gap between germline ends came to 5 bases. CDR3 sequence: CASSLYQQETQYF. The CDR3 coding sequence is TGTGCCAGCAGTTTATACCAGCAAGAGACCCAGTACTTC. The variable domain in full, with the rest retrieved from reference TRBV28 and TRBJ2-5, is DVKVTQSSRYLVKRTGEKVFLECVQDMDHENMFWYRQDPGLGLRLIYFSYDVKMKEKGDIPEGYSVSREKKERFSLILESASTNQTSMYLCASSLYQQETQYFGPGTRLLVL.

The CDR3 region has the DNA TGTGCCAGCAGACCCCTGAACACTGAAGCTTTCTTT. It yields the protein CASRPLNTEAFF. The J gene is TRBJ1-1, the V gene TRBV2; D gene unclear. Germline assignment: CDR1 SNHLY and CDR2 FYNNEI. Trimming left V 6 bases short and J 0 bases short, with 5 bases between. The length of the CDR3 is 12 residues.

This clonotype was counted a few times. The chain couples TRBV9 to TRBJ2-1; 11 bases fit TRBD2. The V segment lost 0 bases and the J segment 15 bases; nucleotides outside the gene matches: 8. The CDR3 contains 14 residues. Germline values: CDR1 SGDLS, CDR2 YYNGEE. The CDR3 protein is CASSVGSSGGLGFF. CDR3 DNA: TGTGCCAGCAGCGTAGGTTCTAGCGGGGGGTTAGGGTTCTTC.

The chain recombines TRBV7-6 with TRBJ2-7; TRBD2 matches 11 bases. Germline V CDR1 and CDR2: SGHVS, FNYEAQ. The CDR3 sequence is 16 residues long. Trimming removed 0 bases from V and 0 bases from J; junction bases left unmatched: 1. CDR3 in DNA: TGTGCCAGCAGCTTAGCCACTAGCGGGAGCTCCTACGAGCAGTACTTC. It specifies CASSLATSGSSYEQYF.

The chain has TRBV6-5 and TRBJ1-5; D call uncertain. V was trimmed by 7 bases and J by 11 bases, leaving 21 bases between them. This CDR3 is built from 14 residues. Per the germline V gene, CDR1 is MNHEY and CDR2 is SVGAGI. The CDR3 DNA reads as TGTGCCAGCACCGAGTGGAATTTGGATCGGACCCAGCATTTT. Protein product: CASTEWNLDRTQHF.

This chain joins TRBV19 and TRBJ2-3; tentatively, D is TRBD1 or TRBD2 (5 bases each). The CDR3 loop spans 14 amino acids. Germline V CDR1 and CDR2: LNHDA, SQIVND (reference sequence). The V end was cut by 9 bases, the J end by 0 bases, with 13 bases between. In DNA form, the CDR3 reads TGTGCCAGCAAGACCGGGACCAGCACAGATACGCAGTATTTT. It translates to CASKTGTSTDTQYF.

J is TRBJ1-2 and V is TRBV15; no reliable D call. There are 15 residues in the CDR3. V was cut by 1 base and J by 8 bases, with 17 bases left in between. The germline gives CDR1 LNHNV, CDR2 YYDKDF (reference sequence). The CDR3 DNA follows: TGTGCCACCAGCAGAGTTCTAGCAGGCCTTGAAGGCTACACCTTC. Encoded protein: CATSRVLAGLEGYTF. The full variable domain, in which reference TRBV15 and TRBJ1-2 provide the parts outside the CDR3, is DAMVIQNPRYQVTQFGKPVTLSCSQTLNHNVMYWYQQKSSQAPKLLFHYYDKDFNNEADTPDNFQSRRPNTSFCFLDIRSPGLGDTAMYLCATSRVLAGLEGYTFGSGTRLTVV.

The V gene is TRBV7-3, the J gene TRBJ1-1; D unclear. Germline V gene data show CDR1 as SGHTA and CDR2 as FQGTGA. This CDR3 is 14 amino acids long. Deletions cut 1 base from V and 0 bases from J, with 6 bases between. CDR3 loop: CASSLSPLNTEAFF. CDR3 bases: TGTGCCAGCAGCTTAAGCCCTCTGAACACTGAAGCTTTCTTT.

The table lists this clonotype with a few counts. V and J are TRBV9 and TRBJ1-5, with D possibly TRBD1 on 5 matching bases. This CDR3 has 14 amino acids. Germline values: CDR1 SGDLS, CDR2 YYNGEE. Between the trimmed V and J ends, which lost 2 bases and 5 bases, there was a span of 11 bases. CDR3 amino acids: CASSVWGEDQPQHF. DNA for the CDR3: TGTGCCAGCAGCGTCTGGGGGGAGGATCAGCCCCAGCATTTT.

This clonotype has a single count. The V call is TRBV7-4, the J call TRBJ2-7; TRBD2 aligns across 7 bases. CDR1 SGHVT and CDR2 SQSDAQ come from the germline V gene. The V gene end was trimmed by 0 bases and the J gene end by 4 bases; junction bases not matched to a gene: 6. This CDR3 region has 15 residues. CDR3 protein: CASSLAGGGKYEQYF. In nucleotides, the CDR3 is TGTGCCAGCAGCTTAGCGGGGGGGGGGAAGTACGAGCAGTACTTC.

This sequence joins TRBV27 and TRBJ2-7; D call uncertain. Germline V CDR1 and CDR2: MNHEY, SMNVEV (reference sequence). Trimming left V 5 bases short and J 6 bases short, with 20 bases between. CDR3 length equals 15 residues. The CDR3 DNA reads TGTGCCAGCAGTCCGTCCATCATTGGGATGGGCGAGCAGTACTTC. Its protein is CASSPSIIGMGEQYF.

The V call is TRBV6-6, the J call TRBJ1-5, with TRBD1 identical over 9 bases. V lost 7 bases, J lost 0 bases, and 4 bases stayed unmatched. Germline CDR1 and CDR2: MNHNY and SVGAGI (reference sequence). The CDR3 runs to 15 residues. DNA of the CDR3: TGTGCCAGCACCTGGACAGGGGATAGCAATCAGCCCCAGCATTTT. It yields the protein CASTWTGDSNQPQHF.

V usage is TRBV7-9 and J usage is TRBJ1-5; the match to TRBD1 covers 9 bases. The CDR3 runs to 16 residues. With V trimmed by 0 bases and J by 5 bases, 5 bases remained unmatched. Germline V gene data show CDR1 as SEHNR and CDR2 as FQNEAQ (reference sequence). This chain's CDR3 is CASSLAGTGLDQPQHF. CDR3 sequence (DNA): TGTGCCAGCAGCTTAGCGGGGACAGGGCTTGATCAGCCCCAGCATTTT. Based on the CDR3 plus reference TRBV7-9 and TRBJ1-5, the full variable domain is DTGVSQNPRHKITKRGQNVTFRCDPISEHNRLYWYRQTLGQGPEFLTYFQNEAQLEKSRLLSDRFSAERPKGSFSTLEIQRTEQGDSAMYLCASSLAGTGLDQPQHFGDGTRLSIL.

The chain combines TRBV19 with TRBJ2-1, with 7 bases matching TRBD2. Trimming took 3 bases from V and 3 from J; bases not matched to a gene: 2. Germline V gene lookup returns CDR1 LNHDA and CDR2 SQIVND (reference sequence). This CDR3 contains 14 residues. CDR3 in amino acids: CASSMGGFYNEQFF. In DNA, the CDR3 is TGTGCCAGTAGTATGGGAGGGTTCTACAATGAGCAGTTCTTC.

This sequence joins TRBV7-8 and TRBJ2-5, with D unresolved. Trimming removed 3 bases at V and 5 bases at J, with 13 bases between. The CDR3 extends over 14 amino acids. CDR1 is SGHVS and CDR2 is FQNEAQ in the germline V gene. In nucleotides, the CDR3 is TGTGCCAGCAGCTTGAAAATACAATCGGAGACCCAGTACTTC. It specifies CASSLKIQSETQYF.

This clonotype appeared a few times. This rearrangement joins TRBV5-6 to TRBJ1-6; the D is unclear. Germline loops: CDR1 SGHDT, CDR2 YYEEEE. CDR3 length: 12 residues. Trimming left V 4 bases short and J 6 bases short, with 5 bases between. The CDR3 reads CASSIRNSPLHF. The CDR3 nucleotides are TGTGCCAGCAGCATACGTAATTCACCCCTCCACTTT.

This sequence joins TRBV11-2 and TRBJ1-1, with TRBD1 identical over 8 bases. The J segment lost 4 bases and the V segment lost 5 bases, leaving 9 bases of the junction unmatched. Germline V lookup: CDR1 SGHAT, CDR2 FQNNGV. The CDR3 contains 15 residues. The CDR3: CASSKTGAKGTEAFF. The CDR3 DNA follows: TGTGCCAGCAGCAAGACAGGGGCCAAGGGCACTGAAGCTTTCTTT.

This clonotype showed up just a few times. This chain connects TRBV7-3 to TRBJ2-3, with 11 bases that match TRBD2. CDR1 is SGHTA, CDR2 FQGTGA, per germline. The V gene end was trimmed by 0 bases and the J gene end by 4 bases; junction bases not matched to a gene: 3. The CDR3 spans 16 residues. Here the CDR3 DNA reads TGTGCCAGCAGCTTAACCCCTAGCGGGGGGCCAGATACGCAGTATTTT. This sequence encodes CASSLTPSGGPDTQYF.

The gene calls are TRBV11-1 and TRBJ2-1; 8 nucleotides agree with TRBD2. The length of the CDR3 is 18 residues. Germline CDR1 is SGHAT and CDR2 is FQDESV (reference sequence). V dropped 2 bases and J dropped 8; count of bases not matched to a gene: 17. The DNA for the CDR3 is TGTGCCAGCAGCTTAAGTTTGATGAGCGGGGGTACCGGGCATGAGCAGTTCTTC. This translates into CASSLSLMSGGTGHEQFF.

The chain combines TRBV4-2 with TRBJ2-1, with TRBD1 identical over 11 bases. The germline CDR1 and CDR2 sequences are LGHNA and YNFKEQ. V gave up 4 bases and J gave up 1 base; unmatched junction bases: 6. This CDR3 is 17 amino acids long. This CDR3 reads CASSPFGDRGSYNEQFF. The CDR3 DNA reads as TGTGCCAGCAGCCCCTTCGGGGACAGGGGGTCCTACAATGAGCAGTTCTTC.

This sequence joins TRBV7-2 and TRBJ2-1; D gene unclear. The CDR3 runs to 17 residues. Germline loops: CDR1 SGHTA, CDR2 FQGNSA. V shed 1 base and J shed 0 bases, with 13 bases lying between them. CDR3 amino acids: CASSLEWSESSYNEQFF. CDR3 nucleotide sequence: TGTGCCAGCAGCTTAGAGTGGAGCGAGAGCTCCTACAATGAGCAGTTCTTC.

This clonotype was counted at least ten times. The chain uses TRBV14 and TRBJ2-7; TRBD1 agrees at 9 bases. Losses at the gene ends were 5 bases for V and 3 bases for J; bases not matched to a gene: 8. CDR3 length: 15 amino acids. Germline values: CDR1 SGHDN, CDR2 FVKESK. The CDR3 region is CASSVRDRAIYEQYF. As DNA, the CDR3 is TGTGCCAGCAGCGTCCGGGACAGGGCGATCTACGAGCAGTACTTC.

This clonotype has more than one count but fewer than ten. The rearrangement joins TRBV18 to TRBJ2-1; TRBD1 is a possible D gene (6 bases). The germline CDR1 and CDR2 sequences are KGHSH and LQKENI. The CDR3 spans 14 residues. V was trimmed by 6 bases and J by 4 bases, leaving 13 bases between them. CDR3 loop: CASSSTGYYNEQFF. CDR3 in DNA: TGTGCCAGCTCGTCGACAGGTTATTACAATGAGCAGTTCTTC. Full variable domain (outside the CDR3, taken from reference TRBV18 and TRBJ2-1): NAGVMQNPRHLVRRRGQEARLRCSPMKGHSHVYWYRQLPEEGLKFMVYLQKENIIDESGMPKERFSAEFPKEGPSILRIQQVVRGDSAAYFCASSSTGYYNEQFFGPGTRLTVL.

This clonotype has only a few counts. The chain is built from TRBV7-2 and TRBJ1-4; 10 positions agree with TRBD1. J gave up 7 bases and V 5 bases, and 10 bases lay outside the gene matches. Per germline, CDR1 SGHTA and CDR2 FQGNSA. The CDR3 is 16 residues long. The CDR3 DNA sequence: TGTGCCAGCAGCGCCAGGGACAGGGGCTGGAGTGAAAAACTGTTTTTT. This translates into CASSARDRGWSEKLFF.

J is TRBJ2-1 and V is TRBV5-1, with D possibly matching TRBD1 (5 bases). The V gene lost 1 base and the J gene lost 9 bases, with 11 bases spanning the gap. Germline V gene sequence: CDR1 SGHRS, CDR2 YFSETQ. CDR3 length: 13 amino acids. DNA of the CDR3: TGCGCCAGCAGCTTGAGCAGGGAACGTGAGCAGTTCTTC. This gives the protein CASSLSREREQFF.

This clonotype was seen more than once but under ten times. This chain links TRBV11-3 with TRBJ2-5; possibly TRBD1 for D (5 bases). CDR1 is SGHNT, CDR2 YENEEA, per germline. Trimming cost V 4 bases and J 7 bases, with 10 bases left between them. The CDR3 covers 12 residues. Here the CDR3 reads CASSYTGGTQYF. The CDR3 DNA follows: TGTGCCAGCAGCTATACAGGCGGGACCCAGTACTTC.